Listed below are T cell receptor beta chains from one sample, sequenced in a study of human T cells and chemical hapten exposure. A single record per CDR3 protein comes from TCRdb applying MiXCR to the RACE reads. The sample carries 80,000 or so distinct CDR3 sequences, around 11% recorded once. The source material was whole blood, sampled in connection with sensitization to the hapten diphenylcyclopropenone (DPC). These receptors were taken from a woman between 50 and 59 years old with alopecia areata. Some clones in this sample may be carry-over from other donors' samples. The CDR3 runs from the conserved cysteine through the conserved F or W. A D gene is named only where the DNA matches it firmly. The listing skips clone size in some rows; elsewhere it reads once, few, many or a size class.

>TRBV12-3/TRBV12-4|-|-|TRBJ1-2
CASSSRTYGYTF
TGTGCCAGCAGTTCCAGGACATATGGCTACACCTTC
>TRBV7-3|-|-|TRBJ2-5
CASSLAALSGETQYF
TGTGCCAGCAGCTTAGCTGCACTTTCCGGCGAGACCCAGTACTTC
>TRBV29-1|many|-|TRBJ1-6
CSVGTAKGSPLHF
TGCAGCGTTGGGACGGCCAAGGGATCACCCCTCCACTTT
>TRBV10-3|-|-|TRBJ1-1
CAIRTGNTEAFF
TGTGCCATCAGAACAGGGAACACTGAAGCTTTCTTT
>TRBV27|many|TRBD2|TRBJ2-6
CASSLSLAGVLSGANVLTF
TGTGCCAGCAGTTTATCCCTAGCGGGGGTACTCTCTGGGGCCAACGTCCTGACTTTC
>TRBV3-1|-|TRBD1|TRBJ2-7
CASSKQGYSYEQYF
TGTGCCAGCAGCAAACAGGGGTACTCCTACGAGCAGTACTTC
>TRBV5-6|few|TRBD1|TRBJ1-4
CASSVGQGDEKLFF
TGTGCCAGCAGCGTTGGACAGGGGGATGAAAAACTGTTTTTT
>TRBV12-3/TRBV12-4|-|TRBD1|TRBJ1-6
CASRGQGAVGSPLHF
TGTGCCAGCAGGGGACAGGGGGCAGTTGGGTCACCCCTCCACTTT
>TRBV7-6|few|-|TRBJ2-3
CASSLGGFNTDTQYF
TGTGCCAGCAGCTTAGGGGGGTTCAACACAGATACGCAGTATTTT
>TRBV18|few|-|TRBJ1-1
CASSRTQGNTEAFF
TGTGCCAGCTCACGAACTCAGGGGAACACTGAAGCTTTCTTT
>TRBV3-1|few|-|TRBJ1-5
CASSQGIFSNQPQHF
TGTGCCAGCAGCCAGGGCATCTTTAGCAATCAGCCCCAGCATTTT
>TRBV29-1|-|-|TRBJ1-2
CSVLVYGYTF
TGCAGCGTTTTAGTCTATGGCTACACCTTC
>TRBV6-2/TRBV6-3|many|-|TRBJ1-5
CASSTANQPQHF
TGTGCCAGCAGTACAGCGAATCAGCCCCAGCATTTT
>TRBV28|few|-|TRBJ2-7
CASRQTGYEQYF
TGTGCCAGCAGACAGACCGGTTACGAGCAGTACTTC
>TRBV7-9|many|-|TRBJ1-5
CASSLAPTNQPQHF
TGTGCCAGCAGCTTAGCGCCGACCAATCAGCCCCAGCATTTT
>TRBV28|-|-|TRBJ1-3
CASSLPGAGNTIYF
TGTGCCAGCAGTTTGCCAGGGGCTGGAAACACCATATATTTT
>TRBV24-1|-|-|TRBJ1-5
CATREGGNGNQPQHF
TGTGCCACCAGAGAAGGAGGGAACGGCAATCAGCCCCAGCATTTT
>TRBV6-1|-|-|TRBJ2-7
CASRSAQGTYEQYF
TGTGCCAGCCGCTCCGCCCAGGGAACCTACGAGCAGTACTTC
>TRBV28|few|TRBD1|TRBJ1-3
CASSLFGTGGTGNTIYF
TGTGCCAGCAGTTTATTCGGGACAGGGGGTACTGGAAACACCATATATTTT
>TRBV20-1|many|-|TRBJ1-2
CSAFSYGYTF
TGCAGTGCTTTTAGCTATGGCTACACCTTC
>TRBV19|few|-|TRBJ2-2
CASRPDLNTGELFF
TGTGCCAGTAGGCCCGACCTAAACACCGGGGAGCTGTTTTTT
>TRBV25-1|-|TRBD1|TRBJ2-5
CASSEWGQGVQETQYF
TGTGCCAGCAGTGAATGGGGACAGGGTGTTCAAGAGACCCAGTACTTC
>TRBV7-2|few|-|TRBJ1-1
CASSEVTANTEAFF
TGTGCCAGCAGCGAAGTTACTGCGAACACTGAAGCTTTCTTT
>TRBV10-3|few|-|TRBJ2-1
CAISPGAKMEQFF
TGTGCCATCAGCCCCGGGGCCAAAATGGAGCAGTTCTTC
>TRBV6-4|few|-|TRBJ2-2
CASSDSSYTGPTANTGELFF
TGTGCCAGCAGTGACTCGTCGTACACAGGTCCAACAGCGAACACCGGGGAGCTGTTTTTT
>TRBV6-5|-|-|TRBJ2-5
CASSYEGDPQETQYF
TGTGCCAGCAGCTACGAGGGGGACCCCCAAGAGACCCAGTACTTC
>TRBV20-1|many|-|TRBJ2-1
CSARDLGPDNYNEQFF
TGCAGTGCTAGAGATCTGGGCCCTGATAACTACAATGAGCAGTTCTTC
>TRBV7-2|few|TRBD1|TRBJ1-6
CASSLPPRDRIHNSPLHF
TGTGCCAGCAGCTTGCCACCCCGGGACAGAATCCATAATTCACCCCTCCACTTT
>TRBV7-6|many|TRBD2|TRBJ2-3
CASSFGSSGGLNTDTQYF
TGTGCCAGCAGCTTTGGGTCTAGCGGGGGCCTGAACACAGATACGCAGTATTTT
>TRBV6-6|few|TRBD1|TRBJ1-2
CASSPGGGGYGYTF
TGTGCCAGCAGCCCAGGGGGAGGAGGGTATGGCTACACCTTC
>TRBV28|-|-|TRBJ1-6
CAGSMGASYNSPLHF
TGTGCCGGCTCCATGGGCGCCTCCTATAATTCACCCCTCCACTTT
>TRBV5-1|many|TRBD2|TRBJ2-5
CASSSSGRGETQYF
TGCGCCAGCAGCTCGAGCGGGAGAGGAGAGACCCAGTACTTC
>TRBV5-1|-|TRBD1|TRBJ2-5
CASSVQGDQETQYF
TGCGCCAGCAGCGTACAGGGGGACCAAGAGACCCAGTACTTC
>TRBV29-1|many|-|TRBJ1-1
CIYKEGNTEAFF
TGCATCTACAAGGAAGGGAACACTGAAGCTTTCTTT
>TRBV7-2|few|TRBD1|TRBJ1-6
CASSLVTGGFGSPLHF
TGTGCCAGCAGCTTAGTTACAGGGGGCTTTGGTTCACCCCTCCACTTT
>TRBV11-2|few|-|TRBJ2-1
CASSLAGGKVFF
TGTGCCAGCAGCCTGGCGGGTGGAAAGGTGTTCTTC
>TRBV5-6|many|TRBD2|TRBJ2-1
CASSGTSGSIYNEQFF
TGTGCCAGCAGCGGGACTAGCGGGAGTATCTACAATGAGCAGTTCTTC
>TRBV6-2/TRBV6-3|many|-|TRBJ1-1
CASSYSRTSWGTEAFF
TGTGCCAGCAGTTACTCCCGGACGAGCTGGGGTACTGAAGCTTTCTTT
>TRBV28|-|-|TRBJ2-1
CASSSTPDEQFF
TGTGCCAGCAGTTCCACCCCAGATGAGCAGTTCTTC
>TRBV6-1|many|TRBD2|TRBJ2-3
CASRRTSGSTDTQYF
TGTGCCAGCAGAAGGACTAGCGGAAGCACAGATACGCAGTATTTT
>TRBV9|many|-|TRBJ2-1
CASSVIVEPYNEQFF
TGTGCCAGCAGCGTAATTGTGGAGCCCTACAATGAGCAGTTCTTC
>TRBV20-1|many|-|TRBJ2-5
CSAGIPYQETQYF
TGCAGTGCTGGGATACCGTACCAAGAGACCCAGTACTTC
>TRBV5-1|many|TRBD2|TRBJ2-1
CASSSRPGGLNEQFF
TGCGCCAGCAGCTCCCGGCCCGGGGGGTTGAATGAGCAGTTCTTC
>TRBV5-6|few|TRBD1|TRBJ1-6
CASSRDRASDYRSPLHF
TGTGCCAGCAGCCGGGACAGGGCTTCCGATTATCGGTCACCCCTCCACTTT
>TRBV10-3|many|-|TRBJ1-1
CAISESADLNTEAFF
TGTGCCATCAGTGAGTCCGCCGACTTGAACACTGAAGCTTTCTTT
>TRBV6-5|-|TRBD1|TRBJ2-7
CASKLSGTGQSEQYF
TGTGCCAGCAAACTCTCCGGGACAGGGCAAAGCGAGCAGTACTTC
>TRBV18|few|-|TRBJ2-2
CASSPPGGSNTGELFF
TGTGCCAGCTCACCACCGGGCGGTTCGAACACCGGGGAGCTGTTTTTT
>TRBV19|few|-|TRBJ1-2
CASQKDGFYGYTF
TGTGCCAGCCAGAAGGACGGCTTCTATGGCTACACCTTC
>TRBV19|many|-|TRBJ1-4
CVSSIADDNEKLFF
TGTGTCAGTAGTATCGCGGACGATAATGAAAAACTGTTTTTT
>TRBV9|-|-|TRBJ1-2
CASSDRINYGYTF
TGTGCCAGCAGCGACAGAATCAACTATGGCTACACCTTC
>TRBV7-6|-|-|TRBJ2-2
CASSPTATGELFF
TGTGCCAGCAGTCCTACAGCCACCGGGGAGCTGTTTTTT
>TRBV7-2|many|-|TRBJ1-5
CASSSDNLQPQHF
TGTGCCAGCAGCTCGGACAATCTTCAGCCCCAGCATTTT
>TRBV7-2|many|-|TRBJ1-1
CASSRTAQAQGTEAFF
TGTGCCAGCAGCAGGACTGCCCAAGCTCAGGGCACTGAAGCTTTCTTT
>TRBV20-1|-|TRBD2|TRBJ2-1
CSVPPGGAYNEQFF
TGCAGTGTCCCTCCCGGGGGGGCCTACAATGAGCAGTTCTTC
>TRBV10-3|many|-|TRBJ2-7
CAISESQTGPYEQYF
TGTGCCATCAGTGAGTCGCAAACAGGACCCTACGAGCAGTACTTC
>TRBV20-1|-|TRBD1|TRBJ2-7
CSARQGARKQYF
TGCAGTGCTAGACAGGGGGCGCGGAAGCAGTACTTC
>TRBV9|many|TRBD1|TRBJ2-2
CASSVADRGYGELFF
TGTGCCAGCAGCGTAGCTGACAGGGGTTACGGGGAGCTGTTTTTT
>TRBV5-1|many|-|TRBJ1-2
CASSLGDIDYGYTF
TGCGCCAGCAGCTTGGGGGACATCGACTATGGCTACACCTTC